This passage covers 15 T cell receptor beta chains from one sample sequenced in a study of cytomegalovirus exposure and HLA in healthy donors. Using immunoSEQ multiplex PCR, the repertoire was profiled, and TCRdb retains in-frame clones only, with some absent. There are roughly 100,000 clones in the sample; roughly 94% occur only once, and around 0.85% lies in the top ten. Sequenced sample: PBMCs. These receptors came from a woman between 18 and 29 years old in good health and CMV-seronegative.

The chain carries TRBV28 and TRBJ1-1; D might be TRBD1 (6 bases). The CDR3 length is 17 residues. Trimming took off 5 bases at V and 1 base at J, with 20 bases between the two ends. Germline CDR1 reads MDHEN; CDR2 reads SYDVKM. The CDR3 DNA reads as TGTGCCAGCAGTCCCGCCTATATACAGGGACGGAACACTGAAGCTTTCTTT. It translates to CASSPAYIQGRNTEAFF.

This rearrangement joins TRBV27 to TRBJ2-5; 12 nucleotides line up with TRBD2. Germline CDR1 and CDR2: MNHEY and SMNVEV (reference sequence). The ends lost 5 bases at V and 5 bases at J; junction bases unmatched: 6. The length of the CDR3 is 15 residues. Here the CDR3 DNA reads TGTGCCAGCAGTCTAGCGGGAGGGCGAGGGGAGACCCAGTACTTC. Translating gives CASSLAGGRGETQYF.

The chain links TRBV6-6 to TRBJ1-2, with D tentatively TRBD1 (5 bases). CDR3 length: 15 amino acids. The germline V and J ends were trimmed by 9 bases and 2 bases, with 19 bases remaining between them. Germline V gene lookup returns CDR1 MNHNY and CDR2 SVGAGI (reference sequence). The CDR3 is CASWAEGRENYGYTF. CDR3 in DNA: TGTGCCAGTTGGGCCGAGGGGCGGGAAAACTATGGCTACACCTTC.

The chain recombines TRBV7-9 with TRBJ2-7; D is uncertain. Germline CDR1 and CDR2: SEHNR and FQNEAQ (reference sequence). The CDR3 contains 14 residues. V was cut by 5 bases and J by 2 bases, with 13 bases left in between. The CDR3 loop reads CASSPKPPPYEQYF. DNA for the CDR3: TGTGCCAGCAGCCCTAAACCTCCTCCCTACGAGCAGTACTTC.

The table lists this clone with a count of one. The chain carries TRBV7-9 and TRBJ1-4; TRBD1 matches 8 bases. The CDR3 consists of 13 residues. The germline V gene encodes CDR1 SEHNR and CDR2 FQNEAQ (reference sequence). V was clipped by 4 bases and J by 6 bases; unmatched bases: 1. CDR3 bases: TGTGCCAGCAGCTCGGACAGGGATGAAAAACTGTTTTTT. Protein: CASSSDRDEKLFF.

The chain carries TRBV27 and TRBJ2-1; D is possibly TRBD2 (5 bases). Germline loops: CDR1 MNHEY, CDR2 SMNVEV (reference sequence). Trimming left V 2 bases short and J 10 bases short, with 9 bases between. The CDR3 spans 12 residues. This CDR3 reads CASSLTGREQFF. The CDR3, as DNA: TGTGCCAGCAGTTTAACGGGAAGGGAGCAGTTCTTC.

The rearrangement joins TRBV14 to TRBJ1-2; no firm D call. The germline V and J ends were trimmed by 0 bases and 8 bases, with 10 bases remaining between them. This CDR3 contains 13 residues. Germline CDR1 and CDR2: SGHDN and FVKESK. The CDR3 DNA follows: TGTGCCAGCAGCCAAGATACGGGTCACGGCTACACCTTC. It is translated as CASSQDTGHGYTF.

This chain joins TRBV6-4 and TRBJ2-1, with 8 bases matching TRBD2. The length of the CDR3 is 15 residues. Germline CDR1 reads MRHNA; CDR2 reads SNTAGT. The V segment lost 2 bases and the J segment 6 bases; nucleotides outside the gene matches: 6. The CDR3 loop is CASSDGGLELNEQFF. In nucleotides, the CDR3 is TGTGCCAGCAGTGACGGGGGACTAGAGCTCAATGAGCAGTTCTTC.

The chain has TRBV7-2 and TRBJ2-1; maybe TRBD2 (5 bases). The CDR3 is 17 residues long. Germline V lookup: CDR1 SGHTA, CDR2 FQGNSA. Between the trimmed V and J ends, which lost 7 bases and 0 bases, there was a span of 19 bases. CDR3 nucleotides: TGTGCCAGCATCACAAGAGCCGGGGTGAGCTCCTACAATGAGCAGTTCTTC. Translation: CASITRAGVSSYNEQFF.

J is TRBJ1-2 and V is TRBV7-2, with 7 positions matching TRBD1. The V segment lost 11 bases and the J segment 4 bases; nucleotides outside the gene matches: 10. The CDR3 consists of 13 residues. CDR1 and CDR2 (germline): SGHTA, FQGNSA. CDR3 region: CAGGGGNIYGYTF. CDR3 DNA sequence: TGTGCCGGTGGAGGGGGCAACATCTATGGCTACACCTTC.

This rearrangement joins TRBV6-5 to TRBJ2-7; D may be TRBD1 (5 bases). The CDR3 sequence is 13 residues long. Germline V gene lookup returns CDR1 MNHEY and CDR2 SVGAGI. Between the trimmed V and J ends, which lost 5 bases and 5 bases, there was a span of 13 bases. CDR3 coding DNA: TGTGCCAGCAGTGTCCAGGGTGACGACGAGCAGTACTTC. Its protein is CASSVQGDDEQYF.

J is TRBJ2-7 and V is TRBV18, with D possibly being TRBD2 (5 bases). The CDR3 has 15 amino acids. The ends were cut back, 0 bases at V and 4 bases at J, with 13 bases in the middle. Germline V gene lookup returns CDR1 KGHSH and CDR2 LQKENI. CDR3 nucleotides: TGTGCCAGCTCACCACCTGCCAGCGGTAGGTACGAGCAGTACTTC. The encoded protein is CASSPPASGRYEQYF.

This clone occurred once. The CDR3 coding sequence is TGTGCCAGCTCCAAAACCGGGACATCCACCTACGAGCAGTACTTC. This gives the protein CASSKTGTSTYEQYF. The rearrangement joins TRBV7-2 to TRBJ2-7; TRBD1 might be the D (6 bases). Trimming stripped 8 bases from V and 2 bases from J, with 19 bases between. This CDR3 region has 15 residues. The germline CDR1 and CDR2 sequences are SGHTA and FQGNSA.

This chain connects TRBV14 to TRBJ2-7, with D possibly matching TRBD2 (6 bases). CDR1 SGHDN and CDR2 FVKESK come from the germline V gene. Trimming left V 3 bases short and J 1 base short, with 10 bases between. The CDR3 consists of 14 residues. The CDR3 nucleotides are TGTGCCAGCAGCCACAGCGGGCCTTCCTACGAGCAGTACTTC. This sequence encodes CASSHSGPSYEQYF.

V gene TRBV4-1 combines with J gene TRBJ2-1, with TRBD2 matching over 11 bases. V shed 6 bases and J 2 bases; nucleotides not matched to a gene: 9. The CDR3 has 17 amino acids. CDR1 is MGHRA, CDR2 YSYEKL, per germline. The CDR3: CASRHISGRAAYNEQFF. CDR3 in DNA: TGCGCCAGCAGGCACATTAGCGGGAGGGCTGCCTACAATGAGCAGTTCTTC.